This T cell receptor (beta chain) comes out of a study of graft-versus-host responses after intestinal transplantation. Study-level information: In this cohort, recipients had multivisceral, liver-intestinal, or isolated intestinal transplants. Tacrolimus and steroids were given for around 3 years to all recipients after anti-thymocyte globulin induction.

On this clone itself: Its target is not known.

CDR1 and CDR2 (germline): SEHNR, FQNEAQ (reference sequence). The V and J ends lost 4 bases and 6 bases, in that order; junction bases with no gene match: 15. This CDR3 has 16 residues. Findings and limits, study-wide: Ileal or blood samples showed some GvH clones first, and such clones were also found in recipient marrow.

Data came from immunoSEQ multiplex PCR; TCRdb stores just in-frame clones and leaves some out. This sample carries around 88,000 clones, roughly 90% of them seen once, and the ten largest clones take 6% to 9%. The genes are TRBV7-9 and TRBJ2-7; 7 bases map to TRBD2. The source of this sequence is a human donor who was the organ donor for an intestinal transplant. This specimen was unstimulated CD8+ T cells sorted from spleen or lymph node cells, taken before transplant. Here the CDR3 reads CASSSALGLENPEQYF. In DNA, the CDR3 is TGTGCCAGCAGCTCCGCTCTAGGACTAGAAAACCCCGAGCAGTACTTC.